This is a list of T cell receptor beta chains from one sample in a study of blood T cells in healthy people across ages. TCRdb re-called the 5' RACE reads with MiXCR, one entry per CDR3 protein. The table has 1.4 million or so distinct CDR3 sequences, roughly 43% seen once. Sequenced: blood. These receptors originate from a woman aged 18-29 years in good health. The CDR3 runs from the conserved cysteine through the conserved F or W. Fields, in order: CDR3 DNA, CDR3 protein, clone size, V gene, D gene, J gene. A D gene is named only where the DNA matches it firmly. Not every row has a clone size; where given, it reads once, few, many or a size class.

TGCAGTGCTAACCCCGGGACCAGGAAACTAGCGGGGGAACCCTTAGCCAAAAACATTCAGTACTTC,CSANPGTRKLAGEPLAKNIQYF,NA,TRBV20-1,TRBD2,TRBJ2-4
TGCGCCAGCAGCCAAGCCTCCTGGGATGAGCAGTTCTTC,CASSQASWDEQFF,few,TRBV4-3,NA,TRBJ2-1
TGCGCCAGCAGCCCCGTCGGTGGGCTCGGCCAGCCCCAGCATTTT,CASSPVGGLGQPQHF,NA,TRBV4-1,NA,TRBJ1-5
TGTGCCAGCAGCCAATTGTCGGGACGGGTTAACTATGGCTACACCTTC,CASSQLSGRVNYGYTF,NA,TRBV3-1,NA,TRBJ1-2
TGTGCCAGCAGCCTCCTGGGGGGCCCTAATGAGCAGTACTTC,CASSLLGGPNEQYF,NA,TRBV3-1,NA,TRBJ2-7
TGTGTCACCAGTGATTTCGCCGATGAGCAGTTCTTC,CVTSDFADEQFF,NA,TRBV24-1,NA,TRBJ2-1
TGCGCCAGCATACAGACTAGCGGGGGGGGGTCCTACAATGAGCAGTTCTTC,CASIQTSGGGSYNEQFF,few,TRBV4-1,TRBD2,TRBJ2-1
TGCAGTGCTAGAGCGACAGGGGGGATCTATGGCTACACCTTC,CSARATGGIYGYTF,NA,TRBV20-1,TRBD1,TRBJ1-2
TGTGCCAGCGCCTTCACTGAAGCTTTCTTT,CASAFTEAFF,NA,TRBV6-6,NA,TRBJ1-1
TGTGCCAGCAGCGTAGTCCGTTCGGGGATTTCGGAGCAGTTCTTC,CASSVVRSGISEQFF,once,TRBV9,NA,TRBJ2-1
TGCAGTGCTAAGCGGGGGGGTGTCGAGACCCAGTACTTC,CSAKRGGVETQYF,few,TRBV20-1,TRBD2,TRBJ2-5
TGTGCCAGCACTGGACTAGGTAGCTCCTACGAGCAGTACTTC,CASTGLGSSYEQYF,few,TRBV27,TRBD2,TRBJ2-7
TGTGCCAGCAGCTTAGTCGGAGGCTCCTACAATGAGCAGTACTTC,CASSLVGGSYNEQYF,NA,TRBV5-1,NA,TRBJ2-7
TGTGCCAGCAGCCCAACCGGGGAGACGGACATTCAGTACTTC,CASSPTGETDIQYF,NA,TRBV9,NA,TRBJ2-4
TGTGCCAGCAGGGGAATGTTTAATTCACCCCTCCACTTT,CASRGMFNSPLHF,few,TRBV7-2,NA,TRBJ1-6
TGTGCCAGCAGTTGGGTCGGGAGTGGTAATGAGCAGTTCTTC,CASSWVGSGNEQFF,once,TRBV27,NA,TRBJ2-1
TGTGCCAGCAGTTTGGGACTCTTCGATACGCAGTATTTT,CASSLGLFDTQYF,few,TRBV27,NA,TRBJ2-3
TGCGCCAGCAGCTCGCCTCTACTAGCGGATAAGTACAATGAGCAGTTCTTC,CASSSPLLADKYNEQFF,NA,TRBV5-1,TRBD2,TRBJ2-1
TGCAGCGCGAATGGACAGGGTCTCGATGAGCAGTTCTTC,CSANGQGLDEQFF,NA,TRBV29-1,TRBD1,TRBJ2-1
TGCAGTGCGGATAAGCTCGGTCCAAGCACAGATACGCAGTATTTT,CSADKLGPSTDTQYF,few,TRBV20-1,NA,TRBJ2-3
TGTGCCAGCAGTTCCCTAGCGGGAGCGGTGGGTGAGCAGTTCTTC,CASSSLAGAVGEQFF,few,TRBV28,TRBD2,TRBJ2-1
TGTGCCAGCAGTTCGTCCGGAGGAAACACCTACGACCAGTACTTC,CASSSSGGNTYDQYF,few,TRBV28,NA,TRBJ2-7
TGTGCCAGCAGCTCGGGACTAGCGGGAGGGTCGCGGTACAATGAGCAGTTCTTC,CASSSGLAGGSRYNEQFF,few,TRBV7-8,TRBD2,TRBJ2-1